A selection of T cell receptor beta chains follows, all from one sample in a study of cytomegalovirus exposure and HLA in healthy donors. The repertoire was sequenced with immunoSEQ multiplex PCR; TCRdb's copy has only in-frame clones and lacks some. Found here are about 120,000 clones, roughly four fifths of them singletons; the top ten hold around 11%. The source material was PBMCs. Receptors were obtained from a male donor in good health and CMV-seropositive. The CDR3 runs from the conserved cysteine through the conserved F or W. A D gene is named only where the DNA matches it firmly. Only some rows state a clone size, as once, few, many or a class for expanded clones.

J: TRBJ1-2
D: -
size: -
V: TRBV28
CDR3: CASLSPVVFGYTF
DNA: TGTGCCAGCCTATCCCCTGTGGTTTTTGGCTACACCTTC

J: TRBJ2-4
D: -
size: once
V: TRBV1
CDR3: CTSSQDEGRGQGNIQYF
DNA: TGCACCAGCAGCCAAGATGAGGGAAGGGGACAGGGAAACATTCAGTACTTC

J: TRBJ2-3
D: TRBD1
size: -
V: TRBV6-6
CDR3: CASSKGQGALTDTQYF
DNA: TGTGCCAGCAGTAAAGGACAGGGGGCGCTGACAGATACGCAGTATTTT

J: TRBJ2-4
D: -
size: -
V: TRBV28
CDR3: CASSPPGSQSLAKNIQYF
DNA: TGTGCCAGCAGCCCCCCTGGGAGCCAATCCTTAGCCAAAAACATTCAGTACTTC

J: TRBJ2-1
D: TRBD1
size: medium-sized
V: TRBV28
CDR3: CASSSGQDRNEQFF
DNA: TGTGCCAGCAGCTCGGGACAGGACAGGAATGAGCAGTTCTTC

J: TRBJ2-7
D: -
size: few
V: TRBV11-3
CDR3: CASSLYAGSYEQYF
DNA: TGTGCCAGCAGCTTATATGCAGGGTCCTACGAGCAGTACTTC

J: TRBJ2-7
D: TRBD2
size: -
V: TRBV28
CDR3: CASGTSGYEQYF
DNA: TGTGCCAGCGGGACTAGCGGTTACGAGCAGTACTTC

J: TRBJ2-1
D: TRBD2
size: -
V: TRBV5-4
CDR3: CASSPHSGRGTYNEQFF
DNA: TGTGCCAGCAGTCCCCATAGCGGGAGAGGAACCTACAATGAGCAGTTCTTC

J: TRBJ2-3
D: TRBD1
size: once
V: TRBV27
CDR3: CASRTGAGDTQYF
DNA: TGTGCCAGCAGGACAGGGGCGGGAGATACGCAGTATTTT

J: TRBJ1-5
D: TRBD1
size: -
V: TRBV7-9
CDR3: CASSAGQGAGWSQPQHF
DNA: TGTGCCAGCAGCGCCGGACAGGGGGCCGGTTGGAGTCAGCCCCAGCATTTT

J: TRBJ1-5
D: -
size: -
V: TRBV28
CDR3: CASSAHPANNQPQHF
DNA: TGTGCCAGCAGTGCTCATCCAGCGAACAATCAGCCCCAGCATTTT

J: TRBJ1-2
D: -
size: -
V: TRBV30
CDR3: CAWRSGGSSAIGYTF
DNA: TGTGCCTGGAGGTCGGGAGGTTCTAGCGCTATCGGCTACACCTTC

J: TRBJ1-1
D: -
size: few
V: TRBV18
CDR3: CASSPMRGSGAEAFF
DNA: TGTGCCAGCTCACCGATGCGAGGGTCTGGGGCTGAAGCTTTCTTT

J: TRBJ2-1
D: TRBD1
size: -
V: TRBV5-1
CDR3: CASSLGQGESNEQFF
DNA: TGCGCCAGCAGCTTGGGACAGGGGGAATCCAATGAGCAGTTCTTC

J: TRBJ2-1
D: TRBD2
size: -
V: TRBV28
CDR3: CASSRLAVNEQFF
DNA: TGTGCCAGCAGTCGACTAGCGGTAAATGAGCAGTTCTTC

J: TRBJ2-5
D: TRBD2
size: -
V: TRBV7-8
CDR3: CASTPLGGREGLETQYF
DNA: TGTGCCAGCACCCCCTTAGGTGGGCGGGAGGGCCTCGAGACCCAGTACTTC

J: TRBJ1-1
D: -
size: -
V: TRBV19
CDR3: CASSMRLGGISTEAFF
DNA: TGTGCCAGTAGTATGCGGTTAGGGGGAATTAGTACTGAAGCTTTCTTT

J: TRBJ2-5
D: -
size: -
V: TRBV7-2
CDR3: CASSLPLKTQYF
DNA: TGTGCCAGCAGCTTACCCTTAAAGACCCAGTACTTC